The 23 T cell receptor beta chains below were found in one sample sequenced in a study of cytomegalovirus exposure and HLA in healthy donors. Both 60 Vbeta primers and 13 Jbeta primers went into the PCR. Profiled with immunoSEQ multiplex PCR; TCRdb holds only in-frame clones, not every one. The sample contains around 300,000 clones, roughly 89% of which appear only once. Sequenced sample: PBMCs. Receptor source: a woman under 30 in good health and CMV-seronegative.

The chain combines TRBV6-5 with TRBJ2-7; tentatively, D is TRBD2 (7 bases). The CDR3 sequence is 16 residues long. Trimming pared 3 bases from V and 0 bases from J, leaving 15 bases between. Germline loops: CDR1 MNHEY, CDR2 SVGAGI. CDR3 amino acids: CASSYGGAVSSYEQYF. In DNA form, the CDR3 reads TGTGCCAGCAGTTATGGGGGGGCGGTCAGCTCCTACGAGCAGTACTTC.

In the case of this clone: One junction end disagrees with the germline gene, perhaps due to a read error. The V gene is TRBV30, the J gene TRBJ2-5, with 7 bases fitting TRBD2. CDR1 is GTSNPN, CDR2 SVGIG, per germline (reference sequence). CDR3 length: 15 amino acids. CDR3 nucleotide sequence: TGTGCCCGGAGTGTACCTAGCGGCCGGGGGGAGACCCAGTACTTC. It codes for CARSVPSGRGETQYF.

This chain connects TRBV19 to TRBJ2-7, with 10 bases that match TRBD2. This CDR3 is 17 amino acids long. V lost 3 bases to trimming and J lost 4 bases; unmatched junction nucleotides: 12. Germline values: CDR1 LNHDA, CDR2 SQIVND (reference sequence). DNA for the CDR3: TGTGCCAGTAGTATCGCTAGCGGGGGCCCGTCCCCATACGAGCAGTACTTC. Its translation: CASSIASGGPSPYEQYF.

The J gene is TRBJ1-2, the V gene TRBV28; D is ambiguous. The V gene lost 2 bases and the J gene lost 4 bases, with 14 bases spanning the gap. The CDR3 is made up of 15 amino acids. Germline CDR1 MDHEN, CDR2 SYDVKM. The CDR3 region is CASSLRPGEGYGYTF. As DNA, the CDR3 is TGTGCCAGCAGTTTACGCCCGGGAGAAGGCTATGGCTACACCTTC.

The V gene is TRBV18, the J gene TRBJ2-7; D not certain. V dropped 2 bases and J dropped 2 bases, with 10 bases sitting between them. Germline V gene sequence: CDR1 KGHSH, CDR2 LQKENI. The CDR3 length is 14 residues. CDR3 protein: CASSPDRQPYEQYF. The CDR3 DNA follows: TGTGCCAGCTCACCAGATAGACAACCCTACGAGCAGTACTTC.

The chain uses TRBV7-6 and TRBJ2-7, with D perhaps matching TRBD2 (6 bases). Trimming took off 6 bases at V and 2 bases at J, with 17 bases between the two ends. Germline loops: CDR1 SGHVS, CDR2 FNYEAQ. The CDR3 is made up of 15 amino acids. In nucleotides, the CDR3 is TGTGCCAGCAGGGCCCAGGAGGGGCCTACCTACGAGCAGTACTTC. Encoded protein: CASRAQEGPTYEQYF.

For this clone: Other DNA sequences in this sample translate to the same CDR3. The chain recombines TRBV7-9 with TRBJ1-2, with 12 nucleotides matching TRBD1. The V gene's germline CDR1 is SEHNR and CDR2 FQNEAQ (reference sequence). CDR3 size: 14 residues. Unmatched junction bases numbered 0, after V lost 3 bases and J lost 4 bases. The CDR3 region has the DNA TGTGCCAGCAGCTTGGGACAGGGGGCCTATGGCTACACCTTC. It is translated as CASSLGQGAYGYTF.

CDR3: CASSRAGETYNEQFF. The CDR3 DNA reads TGTGCCAGCAGCAGAGCGGGGGAGACCTACAATGAGCAGTTCTTC. V is TRBV10-3 and J is TRBJ2-1; 8 nucleotides agree with TRBD2. The CDR3 is 15 amino acids. V lost 10 bases, J lost 2 bases, and 10 bases stayed unmatched. Per the germline V gene, CDR1 is ENHRY and CDR2 is SYGVKD.

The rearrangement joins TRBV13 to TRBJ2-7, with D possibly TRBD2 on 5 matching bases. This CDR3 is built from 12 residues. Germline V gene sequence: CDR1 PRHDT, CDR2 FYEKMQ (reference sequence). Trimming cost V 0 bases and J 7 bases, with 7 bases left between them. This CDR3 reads CASSLGRREQYF. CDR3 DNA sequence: TGTGCCAGCAGCTTAGGGAGGAGGGAGCAGTACTTC.

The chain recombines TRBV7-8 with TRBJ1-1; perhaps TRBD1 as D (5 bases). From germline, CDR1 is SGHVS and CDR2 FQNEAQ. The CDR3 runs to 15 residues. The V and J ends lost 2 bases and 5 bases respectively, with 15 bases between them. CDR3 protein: CASSLNSGGGTEAFF. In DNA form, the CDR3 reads TGTGCCAGCAGCTTAAACTCGGGGGGTGGTACTGAAGCTTTCTTT.

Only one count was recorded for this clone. CDR3: CASSPQGGARDEQFF. The CDR3 DNA follows: TGCGCCAGCAGCCCACAGGGGGGGGCTAGGGATGAGCAGTTCTTC. The rearrangement uses TRBV5-1 and TRBJ2-1, with a tentative D call TRBD1 (8 bases). This CDR3 contains 15 residues. Per the germline V gene, CDR1 is SGHRS and CDR2 is YFSETQ. Trimming shortened V by 4 bases and J by 8 bases, and 19 bases separated the two germline ends.

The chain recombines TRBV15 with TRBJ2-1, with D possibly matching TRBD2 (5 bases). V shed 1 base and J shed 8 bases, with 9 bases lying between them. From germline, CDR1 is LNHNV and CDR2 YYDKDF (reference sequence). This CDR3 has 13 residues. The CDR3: CATSRAGWDEQFF. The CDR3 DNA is TGTGCCACCAGCAGAGCGGGGTGGGATGAGCAGTTCTTC.

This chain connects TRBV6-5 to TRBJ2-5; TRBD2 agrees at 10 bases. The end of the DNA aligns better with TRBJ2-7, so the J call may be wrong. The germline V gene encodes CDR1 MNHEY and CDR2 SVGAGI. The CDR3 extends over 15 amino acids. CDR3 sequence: CASSYGLAGDGEQYF. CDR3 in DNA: TGTGCCAGCAGTTACGGCCTAGCGGGGGACGGCGAGCAGTACTTC.

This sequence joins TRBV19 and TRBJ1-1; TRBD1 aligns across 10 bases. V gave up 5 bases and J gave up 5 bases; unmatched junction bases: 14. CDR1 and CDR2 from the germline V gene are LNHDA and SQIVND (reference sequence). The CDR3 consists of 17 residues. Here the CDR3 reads CASSPGTGASFMTEAFF. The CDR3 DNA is TGTGCCAGTAGTCCCGGGACAGGGGCAAGTTTTATGACTGAAGCTTTCTTT.

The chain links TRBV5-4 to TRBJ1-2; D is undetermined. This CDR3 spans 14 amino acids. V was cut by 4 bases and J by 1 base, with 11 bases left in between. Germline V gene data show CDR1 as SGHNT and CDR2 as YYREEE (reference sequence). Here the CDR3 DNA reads TGTGCCAGCAGCCGGTCGACAAATAACTATGGCTACACCTTC. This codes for CASSRSTNNYGYTF.

CDR3 sequence: CASSVSPGDQETQYF. The CDR3 DNA follows: TGTGCCAGCAGCGTAAGTCCAGGGGACCAAGAGACCCAGTACTTC. The chain employs TRBV5-4 and TRBJ2-5; D might be TRBD1 (6 bases). The length of the CDR3 is 15 residues. Germline CDR1 SGHNT, CDR2 YYREEE (reference sequence). The V and J ends lost 4 bases and 0 bases respectively, with 13 bases between them. Supplemented by reference TRBV5-4 and TRBJ2-5, the full variable domain reads ETGVTQSPTHLIKTRGQQVTLRCSSQSGHNTVSWYQQALGQGPQFIFQYYREEENGRGNFPPRFSGLQFPNYSSELNVNALELDDSALYLCASSVSPGDQETQYFGPGTRLLVL.

CDR3 loop: CASSSGQGEPGANVLTF. The CDR3 coding sequence is TGTGCCAGCAGTTCCGGACAGGGGGAACCTGGGGCCAACGTCCTGACTTTC. The rearrangement joins TRBV7-9 to TRBJ2-6, with 10 bases fitting TRBD1. Germline V lookup: CDR1 SEHNR, CDR2 FQNEAQ (reference sequence). After removal of 6 bases from V and 2 bases from J, the junction contained 7 bases not matched to a gene. The CDR3 contains 17 residues.

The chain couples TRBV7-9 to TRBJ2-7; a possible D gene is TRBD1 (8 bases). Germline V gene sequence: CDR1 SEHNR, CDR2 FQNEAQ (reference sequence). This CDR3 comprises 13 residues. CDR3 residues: CSTRANRGGEQYF. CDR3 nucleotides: TGTTCCACCCGGGCTAACAGGGGGGGCGAGCAGTACTTC.

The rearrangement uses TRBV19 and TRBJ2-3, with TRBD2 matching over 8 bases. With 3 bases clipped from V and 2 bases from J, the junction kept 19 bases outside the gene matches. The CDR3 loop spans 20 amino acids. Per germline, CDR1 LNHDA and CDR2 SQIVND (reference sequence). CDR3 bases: TGTGCCAGTAGTATCAGTCGAGGGGATAGCGGGGCGTATTCCACAGATACGCAGTATTTT. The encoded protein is CASSISRGDSGAYSTDTQYF.

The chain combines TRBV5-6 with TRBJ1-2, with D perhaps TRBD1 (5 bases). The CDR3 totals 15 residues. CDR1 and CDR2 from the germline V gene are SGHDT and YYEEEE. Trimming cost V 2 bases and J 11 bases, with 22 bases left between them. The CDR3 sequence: CASSFILRQSPVYTF. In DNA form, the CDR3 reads TGTGCCAGCAGCTTTATCCTTCGACAGAGCCCCGTATACACCTTC.

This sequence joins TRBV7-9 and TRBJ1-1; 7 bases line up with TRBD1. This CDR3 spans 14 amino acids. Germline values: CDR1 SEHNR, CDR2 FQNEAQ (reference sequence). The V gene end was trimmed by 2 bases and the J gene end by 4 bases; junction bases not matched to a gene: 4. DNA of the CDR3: TGTGCCAGCAGCTTACAGTCAGGGGGCACTGAAGCTTTCTTT. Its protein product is CASSLQSGGTEAFF.

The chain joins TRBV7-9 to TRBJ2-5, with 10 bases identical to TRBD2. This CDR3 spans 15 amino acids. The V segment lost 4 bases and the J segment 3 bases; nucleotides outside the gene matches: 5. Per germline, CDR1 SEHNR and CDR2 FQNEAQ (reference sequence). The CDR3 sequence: CASSSRTSGEETQYF. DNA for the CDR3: TGTGCCAGCAGCTCGAGAACTAGCGGGGAAGAGACCCAGTACTTC.

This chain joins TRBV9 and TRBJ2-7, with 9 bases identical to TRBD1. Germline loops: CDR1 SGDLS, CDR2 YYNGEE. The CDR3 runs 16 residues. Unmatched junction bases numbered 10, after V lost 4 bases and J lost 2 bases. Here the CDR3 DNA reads TGTGCCAGCAGCCCCTGGGACAGGGCGTTTCCCTACGAGCAGTACTTC. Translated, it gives CASSPWDRAFPYEQYF. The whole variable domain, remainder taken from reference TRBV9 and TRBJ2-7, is DSGVTQTPKHLITATGQRVTLRCSPRSGDLSVYWYQQSLDQGLQFLIQYYNGEERAKGNILERFSAQQFPDLHSELNLSSLELGDSALYFCASSPWDRAFPYEQYFGPGTRLTVT.